The clone carrying this T cell receptor (beta chain) was seen a handful of times. Its target is not known. The TCR beta CDR3 regions underwent amplification using RNA transcripts as the source. First-round RT-PCR of the TCR CDR3 relied on the HTBI primer set. TCRdb re-analysed the multiplex PCR reads in MiXCR, keeping a single row per CDR3 protein. The profile shows a few hundred thousand distinct CDR3 sequences, 15% to 19% of them singletons. Trimming took 3 bases from V and 4 from J, leaving 12 bases between them. The CDR3 contains 14 residues. Per the germline V gene, CDR1 is SGDLS and CDR2 is YYNGEE. The diagnoses drew upon clinical symptoms, serum thyroxine and TRAb, thyroid ultrasound and orbital computed tomography. This sample stems from a study of T cells in Graves' hyperthyroidism and ophthalmopathy. Study-level points and caveats: Separating ophthalmopathy from stable hyperthyroidism was achieved by a 13 V-J model. Appearing also in blood were most of the thyroid clonotypes expanded above 0.001.

The chain is built from TRBV9 and TRBJ2-3; D is undetermined. What was sequenced was blood. This sequence was found in a woman younger than 35 with Graves' hyperthyroidism that later progressed to Graves' ophthalmopathy. Here the CDR3 reads CASSGLSSADTQYF. In nucleotides, the CDR3 is TGTGCCAGCAGCGGCTTGAGCAGCGCAGATACGCAGTATTTT.